The T cell receptor (beta chain) described here comes from a study of cytomegalovirus exposure and HLA in healthy donors. General study points: TCR beta V- and J-gene trimming, according to a later analysis, was linked to a missense DCLRE1C variant. Equally common other TCR beta chains were less clonally expanded than HLA-associated ones, a later analysis found. Diagnosis of cytomegalovirus status made by the classifier reportedly showed high specificity and sensitivity.

Germline values: CDR1 SGHNT, CDR2 YYREEE (reference sequence). This CDR3 spans 16 amino acids. J gave up 5 bases and V 1 base, and 11 bases lay outside the gene matches. Vbeta (60) and Jbeta (13) primers were used in the PCR. Only in-frame clones appear in the TCRdb table, and some are missing; sequencing was by immunoSEQ multiplex PCR. The sample lists 140,000 to 150,000 clones; more than 60% were seen once. A few counts support this clone. Its specificity is not known. The TCR comes from a woman between 55 and 75 years old in good health and CMV-seronegative. The sequenced material came from PBMCs. The rearrangement uses TRBV5-4 and TRBJ2-5, with TRBD1 identical over 7 bases. CDR3 nucleotides: TGTGCCAGCAGCTTGAGGGGGCTAAGGGGTCGGGAGACCCAGTACTTC. It codes for CASSLRGLRGRETQYF.